This T cell receptor (beta chain) came from a study of blood T cells in healthy people across ages. Overall study findings and caveats: Age showed a roughly linear inverse relationship with TCR beta diversity per million T cells.

It was roughly 10 milliliters of peripheral blood that were drawn from each donor. Turning to this clonotype: Its antigen is still unknown.

Primed by a sample-barcoded 5' primer and a J-beta primer mix, a second PCR proceeded for 7 to 11 cycles. In TCRdb, the 5' RACE reads were re-called with MiXCR into one record per CDR3 protein. This sample has about 1.4 million distinct CDR3 sequences, with almost 60% found just once. The material sequenced was blood. This sequence originates from a man between 18 and 29 years old in good health.

CDR3 DNA sequence: TGCAGTGCTAGATCACTAGCGGGAGTCTGGGCAGATACGCAGTATTTT. Translated: CSARSLAGVWADTQYF. The V and J genes are TRBV20-1 and TRBJ2-3; 11 bases fit TRBD2. Germline V gene sequence: CDR1 DFQATT, CDR2 SNEGSKA (reference sequence). V trimming: 2 bases; J trimming: 4 bases; junction bases outside the gene matches: 8. The CDR3 runs 16 residues.